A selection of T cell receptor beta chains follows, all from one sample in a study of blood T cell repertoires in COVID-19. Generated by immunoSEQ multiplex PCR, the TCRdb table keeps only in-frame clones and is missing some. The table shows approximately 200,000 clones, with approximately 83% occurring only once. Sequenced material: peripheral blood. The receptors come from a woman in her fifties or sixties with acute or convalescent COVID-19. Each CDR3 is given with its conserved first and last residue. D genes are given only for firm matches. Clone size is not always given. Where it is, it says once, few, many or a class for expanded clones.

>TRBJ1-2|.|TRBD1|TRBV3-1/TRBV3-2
CASSQDDRGYGYTF
TGTGCCAGCAGCCAAGATGACAGGGGGTATGGCTACACCTTC
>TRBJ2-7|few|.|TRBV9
CASSIDSNEQYF
TGTGCCAGCAGCATAGACAGCAACGAGCAGTACTTC
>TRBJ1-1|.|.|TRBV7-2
CASSAGRHTEAFF
TGTGCCAGCAGCGCAGGGAGGCACACTGAAGCTTTCTTT
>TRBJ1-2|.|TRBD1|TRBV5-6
CASSLDRGAYGYTF
TGTGCCAGCAGCTTGGACAGGGGGGCCTATGGCTACACCTTC
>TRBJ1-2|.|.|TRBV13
CASSLAGHTNLNYGYTF
TGTGCCAGCAGCTTAGCAGGGCACACAAACCTCAACTATGGCTACACCTTC
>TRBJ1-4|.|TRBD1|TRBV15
CATSRERQGSNEKLFF
TGTGCCACCAGCAGAGAAAGACAGGGTTCTAATGAAAAACTGTTTTTT
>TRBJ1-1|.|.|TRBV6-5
CASSYQRRTEAFF
TGTGCCAGCAGTTACCAGAGGCGCACTGAAGCTTTCTTT
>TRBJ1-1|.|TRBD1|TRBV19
CASSTGTASEAFF
TGTGCCAGTAGTACAGGGACAGCTTCTGAAGCTTTCTTT
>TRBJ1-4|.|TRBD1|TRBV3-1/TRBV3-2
CASSHLLTGTNEKLFF
TGTGCCAGCAGCCACCTCCTGACAGGGACTAATGAAAAACTGTTTTTT
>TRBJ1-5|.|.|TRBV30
CAWSRGSADQPQHF
TGTGCCTGGAGTCGGGGGTCGGCGGATCAGCCCCAGCATTTT
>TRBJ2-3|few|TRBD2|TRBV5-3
CARSFLTSGGTDTQYF
TGTGCCAGAAGCTTCTTGACTAGCGGGGGAACAGATACGCAGTATTTT
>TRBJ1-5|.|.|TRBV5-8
CASSLGQGTPPQHF
TGTGCCAGCAGCTTGGGGCAGGGAACTCCGCCCCAGCATTTT
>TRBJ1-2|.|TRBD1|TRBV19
CASSIRDRGYGYTF
TGTGCCAGTAGTATTCGGGACAGGGGCTATGGCTACACCTTC
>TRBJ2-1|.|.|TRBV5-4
CASSRWTAWADTEQFF
TGTGCCAGCAGCAGATGGACTGCCTGGGCCGACACTGAGCAGTTCTTC
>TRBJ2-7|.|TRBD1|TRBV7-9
CASSSAWDSSSYEQYF
TGTGCCAGCAGCTCCGCCTGGGACAGTTCCTCCTACGAGCAGTACTTC
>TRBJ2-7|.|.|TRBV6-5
CASSYGQGPAYEQYF
TGTGCCAGCAGTTACGGGCAGGGGCCCGCCTACGAGCAGTACTTC
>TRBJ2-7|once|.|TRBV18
CASSPNRDSISEQYF
TGTGCCAGCTCACCCAACCGGGACTCTATCTCCGAGCAGTACTTC
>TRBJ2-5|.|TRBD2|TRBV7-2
CASSLPSGRQGETQYF
TGTGCCAGCAGCTTACCTAGCGGGAGGCAGGGGGAGACCCAGTACTTC
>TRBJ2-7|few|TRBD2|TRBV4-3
CASSQVWTSGVYEQYF
TGCGCCAGCAGCCAAGTATGGACTAGCGGGGTCTACGAGCAGTACTTC
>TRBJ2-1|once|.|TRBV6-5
CASRTETKAWNEQFF
TGTGCCAGCAGGACCGAGACTAAGGCGTGGAATGAGCAGTTCTTC
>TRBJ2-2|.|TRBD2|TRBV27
CASNPTGGTGELFF
TGTGCCAGCAACCCGACGGGAGGGACCGGGGAGCTGTTTTTT
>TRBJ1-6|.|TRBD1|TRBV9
CASSAGQWDSPLHF
TGTGCCAGCAGCGCGGGACAGTGGGATTCACCCCTCCACTTT
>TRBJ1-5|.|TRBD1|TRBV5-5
CASSVGQGRQPQHF
TGTGCCAGCAGCGTGGGACAGGGTCGCCAGCCCCAGCATTTT
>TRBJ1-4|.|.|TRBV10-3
CAISEWAPTATNEKLFF
TGTGCCATCAGTGAGTGGGCCCCCACGGCAACTAATGAAAAACTGTTTTTT
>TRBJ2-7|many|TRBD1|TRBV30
CAWRGTGAAYEQYF
TGTGCCTGGAGGGGGACAGGGGCCGCCTACGAGCAGTACTTC
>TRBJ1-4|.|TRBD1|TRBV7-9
CASSLGQGGEKLFF
TGTGCCAGCAGCCTTGGACAGGGGGGTGAAAAACTGTTTTTT
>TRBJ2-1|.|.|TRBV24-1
CATSEGSYNEQFF
TGTGCCACCAGCGAGGGCTCCTACAATGAGCAGTTCTTC
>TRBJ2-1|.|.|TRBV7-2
CASSLGFLLNEQFF
TGTGCCAGCAGCTTAGGTTTCCTCCTGAATGAGCAGTTCTTC
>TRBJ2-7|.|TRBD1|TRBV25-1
CASSGQGYLTQQYF
TGTGCCAGCAGCGGACAGGGCTACCTTACGCAGCAGTACTTC
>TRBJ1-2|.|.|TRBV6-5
CASTLTGNGYTF
TGTGCCAGCACCCTTACAGGGAATGGCTACACCTTC
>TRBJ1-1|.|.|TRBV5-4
CASSPGQTNTEAFF
TGTGCCAGCAGCCCTGGACAGACGAACACTGAAGCTTTCTTT
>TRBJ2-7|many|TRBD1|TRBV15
CATSTRQGASTKQYF
TGTGCCACCAGCACCCGACAGGGGGCGTCCACGAAGCAGTACTTC
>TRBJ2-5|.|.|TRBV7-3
CASSLNQGETQYF
TGTGCCAGCAGCTTAAATCAGGGGGAGACCCAGTACTTC
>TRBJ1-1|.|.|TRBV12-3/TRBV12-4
CASSPQEERAFF
TGTGCCAGCAGTCCTCAGGAGGAGCGGGCTTTCTTT
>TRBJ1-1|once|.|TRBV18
CASSRGGFEAFF
TGTGCCAGCTCACGGGGCGGCTTTGAAGCTTTCTTT
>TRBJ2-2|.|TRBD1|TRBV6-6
CASSGTGMTGELFF
TGTGCCAGCTCCGGGACAGGGATGACCGGGGAGCTGTTTTTT
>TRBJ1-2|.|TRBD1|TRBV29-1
CSVERGTGVYGYTF
TGCAGCGTTGAGCGAGGGACAGGGGTTTATGGCTACACCTTC
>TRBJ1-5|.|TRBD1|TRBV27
CASSLQGDQPQHF
TGTGCCAGCAGTCTACAGGGGGATCAGCCCCAGCATTTT
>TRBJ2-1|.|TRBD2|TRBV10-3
CAVRATGGGYNEQFF
TGTGCCGTCAGAGCGACGGGAGGAGGCTACAATGAGCAGTTCTTC
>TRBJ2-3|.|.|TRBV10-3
CAISEPTLAPDTQYF
TGTGCCATCAGTGAGCCGACGCTAGCCCCAGATACGCAGTATTTT
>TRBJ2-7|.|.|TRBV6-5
CASSYSTRVGSYEQYF
TGTGCCAGCAGTTACTCGACTCGTGTAGGATCCTACGAGCAGTACTTC
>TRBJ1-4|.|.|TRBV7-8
CASSLTATNEKLFF
TGTGCCAGCAGCTTGACAGCAACTAATGAAAAACTGTTTTTT
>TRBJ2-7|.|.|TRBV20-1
CSASSLVRYPASYEQYF
TGCAGTGCTAGTAGTCTGGTTAGATACCCTGCGTCCTACGAGCAGTACTTC
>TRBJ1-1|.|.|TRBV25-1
CASSDGRGAFF
TGTGCCAGCAGTGATGGACGAGGGGCTTTCTTT
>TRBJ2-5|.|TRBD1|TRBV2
CASSGQGAAQYF
TGTGCCAGCTCGGGACAGGGGGCAGCCCAGTACTTC
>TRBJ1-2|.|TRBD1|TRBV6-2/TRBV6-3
CASSTEFPGTGNGYTF
TGTGCCAGCAGTACCGAATTCCCCGGGACAGGGAATGGCTACACCTTC
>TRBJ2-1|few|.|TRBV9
CASSEERGSGVWDEQFF
TGTGCCAGCAGCGAGGAGCGAGGTAGCGGCGTGTGGGATGAGCAGTTCTTC
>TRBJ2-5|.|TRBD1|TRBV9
CASSVDRGLQETQYF
TGTGCCAGCAGCGTGGACAGGGGACTCCAAGAGACCCAGTACTTC
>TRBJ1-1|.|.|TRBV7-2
CASSTGLENTEAFF
TGTGCCAGCAGCACCGGACTGGAGAACACTGAAGCTTTCTTT
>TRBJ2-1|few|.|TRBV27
CASSLDTSYNEQFF
TGTGCCAGCAGTCTGGACACCTCCTACAATGAGCAGTTCTTC
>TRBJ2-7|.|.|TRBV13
CASSRRQVPRSYEQYF
TGTGCCAGCAGCCGACGACAGGTCCCTAGGTCCTACGAGCAGTACTTC
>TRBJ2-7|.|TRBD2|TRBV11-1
CASSFSGSSYEQYF
TGTGCCAGCAGTTTTAGCGGGTCCTCCTACGAGCAGTACTTC
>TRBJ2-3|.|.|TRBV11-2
CASSLGGTPTDTQYF
TGTGCCAGCAGCTTAGGGGGGACACCTACAGATACGCAGTATTTT
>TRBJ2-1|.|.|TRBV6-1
CASSIRVGEQFF
TGTGCCAGCAGTATACGGGTTGGTGAGCAGTTCTTC
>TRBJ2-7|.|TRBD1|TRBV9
CASSVGQGVYEQYF
TGTGCCAGCAGCGTAGGACAGGGTGTCTACGAGCAGTACTTC
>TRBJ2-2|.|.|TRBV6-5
CASCRGTGELFF
TGTGCCAGCTGCAGGGGCACCGGGGAGCTGTTTTTT